The rows below give T cell receptor beta chains drawn from one sample of a study of cytomegalovirus exposure and HLA in healthy donors. Data came from immunoSEQ multiplex PCR; TCRdb stores just in-frame clones and leaves some out. The sample has 120,000 to 150,000 clones; around 84% are singletons. The sequenced sample was PBMCs. The receptors shown here come from a man aged 40-49 years in good health and CMV-seropositive. Both conserved end residues are part of each CDR3. The order of the fields is clone size, J gene, V gene, D gene, CDR3 protein, CDR3 DNA. A D gene is named only where the DNA matches it firmly. Only part of the rows carry a size: once, few, many, or a class if the clone is expanded.

clone_size: -
j_call: TRBJ2-2
v_call: TRBV14
d_call: TRBD2
cdr3_aa: CASSQAVGGTGELFF
cdr3_nt: TGTGCCAGCAGCCAAGCCGTGGGGGGGACCGGGGAGCTGTTTTTT

clone_size: -
j_call: TRBJ2-1
v_call: TRBV6-6
d_call: TRBD2
cdr3_aa: CASSQDLAGVEDEQFF
cdr3_nt: TGTGCCAGCAGTCAGGATTTAGCGGGAGTAGAAGATGAGCAGTTCTTC

clone_size: -
j_call: TRBJ2-1
v_call: TRBV4-2
d_call: TRBD2
cdr3_aa: CASSQIAGGDNEQFF
cdr3_nt: TGTGCCAGCAGCCAGATAGCGGGAGGTGACAATGAGCAGTTCTTC

clone_size: -
j_call: TRBJ2-1
v_call: TRBV9
d_call: TRBD2
cdr3_aa: CASSPQLAGGRYNEQFF
cdr3_nt: TGTGCCAGCAGCCCCCAACTAGCGGGAGGGCGGTACAATGAGCAGTTCTTC

clone_size: once
j_call: TRBJ1-5
v_call: TRBV19
d_call: -
cdr3_aa: CASSWVGRSGYQPQHF
cdr3_nt: TGTGCCAGTAGTTGGGTAGGGAGGAGCGGTTATCAGCCCCAGCATTTT

clone_size: few
j_call: TRBJ2-1
v_call: TRBV27
d_call: TRBD2
cdr3_aa: CASRGTSGVYNEQFF
cdr3_nt: TGTGCCAGCAGGGGGACTAGCGGAGTATACAATGAGCAGTTCTTC

clone_size: once
j_call: TRBJ2-7
v_call: TRBV5-1
d_call: -
cdr3_aa: CASSLDPARSSYEQYF
cdr3_nt: TGCGCCAGCAGCTTGGACCCAGCGCGTAGCTCCTACGAGCAGTACTTC

clone_size: few
j_call: TRBJ2-1
v_call: TRBV7-2
d_call: TRBD1
cdr3_aa: CASSFTGGNEQFF
cdr3_nt: TGTGCCAGCAGCTTTACAGGGGGGAATGAGCAGTTCTTC

clone_size: -
j_call: TRBJ2-1
v_call: TRBV29-1
d_call: TRBD1
cdr3_aa: CSVGGTGEFF
cdr3_nt: TGCAGCGTGGGCGGGACAGGGGAGTTCTTC

clone_size: -
j_call: TRBJ1-1
v_call: TRBV20-1
d_call: -
cdr3_aa: CSAPINTEAFF
cdr3_nt: TGCAGTGCTCCGATTAACACCGAAGCTTTCTTT

clone_size: -
j_call: TRBJ1-3
v_call: TRBV5-1
d_call: -
cdr3_aa: CASSLGGLTSGNTIYF
cdr3_nt: TGCGCCAGCAGCTTGGGGGGGCTGACCTCTGGAAACACCATATATTTT

clone_size: few
j_call: TRBJ2-2
v_call: TRBV28
d_call: -
cdr3_aa: CASTGHSNTGELFF
cdr3_nt: TGTGCCAGTACGGGACACTCGAACACCGGGGAGCTGTTTTTT

clone_size: -
j_call: TRBJ2-4
v_call: TRBV19
d_call: -
cdr3_aa: CASRGLNVQYF
cdr3_nt: TGTGCCAGTAGGGGACTCAACGTTCAGTACTTC

clone_size: -
j_call: TRBJ2-7
v_call: TRBV28
d_call: TRBD2
cdr3_aa: CASSPGSSGITYEQYF
cdr3_nt: TGTGCCAGCAGCCCCGGGTCTAGCGGGATCACCTACGAGCAGTACTTC